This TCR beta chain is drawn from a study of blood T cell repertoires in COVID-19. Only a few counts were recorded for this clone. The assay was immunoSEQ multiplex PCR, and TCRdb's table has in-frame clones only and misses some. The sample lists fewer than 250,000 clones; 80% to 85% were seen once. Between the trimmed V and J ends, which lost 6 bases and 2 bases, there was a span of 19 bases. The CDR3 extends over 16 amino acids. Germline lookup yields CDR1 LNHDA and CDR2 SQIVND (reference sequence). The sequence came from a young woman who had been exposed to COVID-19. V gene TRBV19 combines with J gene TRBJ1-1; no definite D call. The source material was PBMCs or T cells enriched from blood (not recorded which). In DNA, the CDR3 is TGTGCCAGTAGCTCACAAGGCTGGACTACAAACACTGAAGCTTTCTTT. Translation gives CASSSQGWTTNTEAFF.